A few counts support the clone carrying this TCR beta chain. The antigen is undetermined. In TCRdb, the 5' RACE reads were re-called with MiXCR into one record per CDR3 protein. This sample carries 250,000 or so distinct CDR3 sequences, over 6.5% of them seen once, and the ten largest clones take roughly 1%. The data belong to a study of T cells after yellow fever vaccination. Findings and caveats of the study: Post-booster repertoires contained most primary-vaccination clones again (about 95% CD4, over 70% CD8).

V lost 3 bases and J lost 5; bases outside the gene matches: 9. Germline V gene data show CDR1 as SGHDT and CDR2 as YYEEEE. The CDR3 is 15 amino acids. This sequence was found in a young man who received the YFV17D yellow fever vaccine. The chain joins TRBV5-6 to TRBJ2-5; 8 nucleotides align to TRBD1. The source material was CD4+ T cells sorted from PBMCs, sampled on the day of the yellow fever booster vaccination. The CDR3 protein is CASSSSGTGGETQYF. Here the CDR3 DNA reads TGTGCCAGCAGCTCGTCCGGGACAGGTGGGGAGACCCAGTACTTC.